These 31 T cell receptor beta chains share one sample of origin, sequenced in a study of CD8 T cells in ankylosing spondylitis. Each CDR3 protein is one row after TCRdb ran MiXCR on the 5' RACE reads. The table records under 200,000 distinct CDR3 sequences, around 9.6% of them present only once. Sequencing was done on a sample of blood, either unsorted or a sorted T cell fraction (not recorded which). These receptors all come from a female donor with ankylosing spondylitis or in good health (not recorded which).

This clonotype showed up just a few times. The chain carries TRBV5-1 and TRBJ2-5; 7 bases line up with TRBD2. The germline CDR1 and CDR2 sequences are SGHRS and YFSETQ. Losses at the gene ends were 3 bases for V and 2 bases for J; bases not matched to a gene: 10. The CDR3 covers 16 residues. CDR3 sequence (DNA): TGCGCCAGCAGCTGGGGAGATCTGGGGGGGCAAGAGACCCAGTACTTC. Its protein is CASSWGDLGGQETQYF.

This clonotype was picked up many times. The genes are TRBV6-2 or TRBV6-3 and TRBJ1-1, with D unclear. Per germline, CDR1 MNHEY and CDR2 SVGEGT. This CDR3 is built from 14 residues. Deletions cut 3 bases from V and 7 bases from J, with 15 bases between. The CDR3: CASSYSSDGGEAFF. The DNA for the CDR3 is TGTGCCAGCAGTTATTCTTCCGACGGCGGTGAAGCTTTCTTT.

This clonotype has at least ten counts. The chain has TRBV4-1 and TRBJ1-1; no clear D gene. The CDR3 has 18 residues. V lost 0 bases to trimming and J lost 1 base, with 18 bases between them. Germline CDR1 MGHRA, CDR2 YSYEKL. The DNA of the CDR3 is TGCGCCAGCAGCCAAGAACCCTCGGAAACCTCATGGAACACTGAAGCTTTCTTT. It is translated as CASSQEPSETSWNTEAFF.

The J gene is TRBJ2-3, the V gene TRBV14; D tentatively fits TRBD1 or TRBD2 (5 bases each). The V gene's germline CDR1 is SGHDN and CDR2 FVKESK. V shed 0 bases and J shed 2 bases, with 9 bases lying between them. The CDR3 runs 15 residues. CDR3 region: CASSQEGTTTDTQYF. The CDR3 bases are TGTGCCAGCAGCCAAGAGGGGACCACCACAGATACGCAGTATTTT.

This clonotype was counted ten times or more. V is TRBV24-1 and J is TRBJ2-1; D remains unclear. The CDR3 runs 13 residues. The germline V gene has CDR1 KGHDR and CDR2 SFDVKD. V was cut by 0 bases and J by 8 bases, with 7 bases left in between. The CDR3 nucleotides are TGTGCCACCAGTGATTTGTTTGGGCATGAGCAGTTCTTC. This sequence encodes CATSDLFGHEQFF.

This clonotype was picked up a small number of times. The chain couples TRBV20-1 to TRBJ1-1, with a possible D match to TRBD1 (5 bases). Per germline, CDR1 DFQATT and CDR2 SNEGSKA (reference sequence). Between the trimmed V and J ends, which lost 5 bases and 0 bases, there was a span of 10 bases. This CDR3 is 13 amino acids long. CDR3 in DNA: TGCAGTGCTGACAGAGACCTGAACACTGAAGCTTTCTTT. Protein: CSADRDLNTEAFF.

The gene calls are TRBV20-1 and TRBJ2-5, with 7 bases aligning to TRBD2. The J segment lost 2 bases and the V segment lost 1 base, leaving 19 bases of the junction unmatched. This CDR3 comprises 19 residues. The germline CDR1 and CDR2 sequences are DFQATT and SNEGSKA (reference sequence). The chain's CDR3 is CSARVGTIFSSGPQETQYF. The CDR3 DNA follows: TGCAGTGCTAGAGTAGGGACCATATTCAGTAGCGGGCCTCAAGAGACCCAGTACTTC.

This clonotype has just a few counts. This rearrangement joins TRBV28 to TRBJ2-5; 8 bases map to TRBD1. The CDR3 runs 14 residues. Trimming took 2 bases from V and 5 from J; bases not matched to a gene: 4. The V gene's germline CDR1 is MDHEN and CDR2 SYDVKM. CDR3: CASSLQGARETQYF. CDR3 nucleotides: TGTGCCAGCAGTTTACAGGGGGCCCGGGAGACCCAGTACTTC.

This clonotype was found a few times. The J gene is TRBJ1-1, the V gene TRBV6-1; no definite D call. V shed 6 bases and J shed 0 bases, with 8 bases lying between them. The CDR3 is 13 amino acids. CDR1 is MNHNS and CDR2 is SASEGT in the germline V gene. The CDR3 nucleotides are TGTGCCAGCAGAAAGAACTTGAACACTGAAGCTTTCTTT. Amino acid sequence: CASRKNLNTEAFF.

In its sample, this clonotype was seen many times. The chain combines TRBV6-1 with TRBJ2-7; D is perhaps TRBD1 (6 bases). CDR1 and CDR2 (germline): MNHNS, SASEGT. V was pared by 6 bases and J by 5 bases, with 17 bases between. This CDR3 contains 14 residues. DNA of the CDR3: TGTGCCAGCAGCGCTTTGGACAGTATGGACGAGCAGTACTTC. It is translated as CASSALDSMDEQYF.

The J gene is TRBJ2-3, the V gene TRBV4-3; TRBD1 matches at 9 bases. The CDR3 has 15 amino acids. V trimming: 4 bases; J trimming: 2 bases; junction bases outside the gene matches: 4. CDR1 is LGHNA and CDR2 is YSLEER in the germline V gene. CDR3 DNA: TGCGCCAGCAGCCCCCGGGACAGGGTCACAGATACGCAGTATTTT. Encoded protein: CASSPRDRVTDTQYF.

This chain links TRBV27 with TRBJ2-1; perhaps D is TRBD1 or TRBD2 (6 bases each). This CDR3 region has 15 residues. Germline CDR1 MNHEY, CDR2 SMNVEV (reference sequence). V gave up 8 bases and J gave up 6 bases, with 20 bases separating them. CDR3 sequence reads: CASLAEGGSRNEQFF. The CDR3 DNA reads as TGTGCCAGCTTGGCGGAGGGGGGTTCCCGCAATGAGCAGTTCTTC.

The chain carries TRBV6-6 and TRBJ2-5, with a weak D call TRBD2 (6 bases). Trimming took off 6 bases at V and 4 bases at J, with 12 bases between the two ends. The CDR3 extends over 13 amino acids. Per the germline V gene, CDR1 is MNHNY and CDR2 is SVGAGI (reference sequence). CDR3 protein: CASSPTRGETQYF. In DNA, the CDR3 is TGTGCCAGCAGCCCGACTAGGGGAGAGACCCAGTACTTC.

The chain carries TRBV27 and TRBJ1-2; TRBD1 is a possible D gene (5 bases). The V end was cut by 7 bases, the J end by 7 bases, with 16 bases between. The CDR3 is 13 amino acids. Germline V gene lookup returns CDR1 MNHEY and CDR2 SMNVEV (reference sequence). The CDR3 DNA reads as TGTGCCAGCACGCTTTTCAGGGAGGCTGGCTACACCTTC. It translates to CASTLFREAGYTF.

The sample holds many counts of this clonotype. One end of the junction does not line up with germline, which may come from a read error. V usage is TRBV28 and J usage is TRBJ2-2; TRBD2 agrees at 7 bases. Per the germline V gene, CDR1 is MDHEN and CDR2 is SYDVKM. The CDR3 has 18 amino acids. CDR3 loop: CASRPREGPSANTGELFF. The CDR3 region has the DNA TGTGCCAGCAGACCCAGGGAGGGCCCGTCCGCGAATACCGGGGAGCTGTTTTTT.

This clonotype was observed a handful of times. This chain joins TRBV11-1 and TRBJ1-1; D is perhaps TRBD1 (6 bases). Germline values: CDR1 SGHAT, CDR2 FQDESV (reference sequence). There are 19 residues in the CDR3. Trimming shortened V by 1 base and J by 5 bases, and 26 bases separated the two germline ends. The chain's CDR3 is CASSLVMYDLGRGWTEAFF. The CDR3, as DNA: TGTGCCAGCAGCTTAGTGATGTATGACCTAGGCAGGGGATGGACTGAAGCTTTCTTT. The complete variable domain, with remaining parts taken from reference TRBV11-1 and TRBJ1-1, reads EAEVAQSPRYKITEKSQAVAFWCDPISGHATLYWYRQILGQGPELLVQFQDESVVDDSQLPKDRFSAERLKGVDSTLKIQPAELGDSAMYLCASSLVMYDLGRGWTEAFFGQGTRLTVV.

This clonotype showed up just a few times. The V call is TRBV9, the J call TRBJ2-3; the D call may be TRBD1 or TRBD2 (5 bases each). V was shortened by 5 bases and J by 0 bases, with 13 bases between the two germline ends. The germline V gene has CDR1 SGDLS and CDR2 YYNGEE. The CDR3 has 15 residues. CDR3 residues: CASRFGASSTDTQYF. CDR3 nucleotides: TGTGCCAGCAGGTTCGGGGCGTCGAGCACAGATACGCAGTATTTT.

The V and J genes are TRBV7-6 and TRBJ2-3; TRBD2 matches at 9 bases. The germline V gene encodes CDR1 SGHVS and CDR2 FNYEAQ. Losses at the gene ends were 2 bases for V and 5 bases for J; bases not matched to a gene: 11. The CDR3 is 17 amino acids. The chain's CDR3 is CASSLLAGGPMGDTQYF. CDR3 bases: TGTGCCAGCAGCTTATTGGCGGGAGGGCCGATGGGAGATACGCAGTATTTT. Supplemented by reference TRBV7-6 and TRBJ2-3, the full variable domain reads GAGVSQSPRYKVTKRGQDVALRCDPISGHVSLYWYRQALGQGPEFLTYFNYEAQQDKSGLPNDRFSAERPEGSISTLTIQRTEQRDSAMYRCASSLLAGGPMGDTQYFGPGTRLTVL.

This clonotype was seen a handful of times. The chain links TRBV7-6 to TRBJ2-1; the match to TRBD2 covers 10 bases. Germline CDR1 is SGHVS and CDR2 is FNYEAQ. This CDR3 has 17 amino acids. Trimming removed 3 bases from V and 8 bases from J; junction bases left unmatched: 13. The CDR3 region is CASSFKEPAGGRDEQFF. In DNA, the CDR3 is TGTGCCAGCAGCTTCAAGGAACCAGCGGGAGGGCGGGATGAGCAGTTCTTC.

In its sample, this clonotype was seen a few times. V is TRBV15 and J is TRBJ2-2; tentatively, D is TRBD2 (5 bases). V was shortened by 0 bases and J by 4 bases, with 6 bases between the two germline ends. The CDR3 totals 14 residues. In germline, CDR1 is LNHNV, CDR2 YYDKDF (reference sequence). The CDR3 here is CATSRERATGELFF. CDR3 DNA: TGTGCCACCAGCAGAGAGAGGGCCACCGGGGAGCTGTTTTTT.

This chain connects TRBV7-9 to TRBJ2-7, with 11 bases that match TRBD2. The germline CDR1 and CDR2 sequences are SEHNR and FQNEAQ (reference sequence). V trimming: 5 bases; J trimming: 2 bases; junction bases outside the gene matches: 8. CDR3 length equals 16 residues. CDR3 DNA: TGTGCCAGCAGCACCGGGACTAGCGGCCGACCCTACGAGCAGTACTTC. It translates to CASSTGTSGRPYEQYF. The complete variable domain, with remaining parts taken from reference TRBV7-9 and TRBJ2-7, reads DTGVSQNPRHKITKRGQNVTFRCDPISEHNRLYWYRQTLGQGPEFLTYFQNEAQLEKSRLLSDRFSAERPKGSFSTLEIQRTEQGDSAMYLCASSTGTSGRPYEQYFGPGTRLTVT.

This clonotype was recorded many times. The V and J genes are TRBV9 and TRBJ2-1; no clear D. V lost 2 bases and J 7 bases, leaving 7 bases between the germline ends. The germline V gene has CDR1 SGDLS and CDR2 YYNGEE. CDR3 length: 12 amino acids. CDR3 nucleotides: TGTGCCAGCAGCGTTAGGAATAATGAGCAGTTCTTC. Protein: CASSVRNNEQFF.

At least ten counts were recorded for this clonotype. The genes are TRBV20-1 and TRBJ2-7, with 11 bases matching TRBD2. The V gene's germline CDR1 is DFQATT and CDR2 SNEGSKA (reference sequence). This CDR3 has 13 amino acids. The chain's CDR3 is CSAGTSGSYEQYF. The CDR3 DNA sequence: TGCAGCGCCGGGACTAGCGGATCGTACGAGCAGTACTTC.

J is TRBJ2-2 and V is TRBV3-1; 9 bases match TRBD1. The CDR3 is 17 residues long. Germline CDR1 is LGHDT and CDR2 is YNNKEL (reference sequence). With 1 base clipped from V and 6 bases from J, the junction kept 9 bases outside the gene matches. The CDR3 region is CASSQVGQGMLSGELFF. CDR3 DNA: TGTGCCAGCAGCCAAGTGGGACAGGGTATGCTGTCCGGGGAGCTGTTTTTT.

Only a few counts were recorded for this clonotype. V gene TRBV10-2 combines with J gene TRBJ1-3, with a possible D match to TRBD1 (5 bases). The V gene lost 9 bases and the J gene lost 4 bases, with 7 bases spanning the gap. The CDR3 is made up of 11 amino acids. Germline values: CDR1 WSHSY, CDR2 SAAADI. CDR3 in DNA: TGCGCCAGTTGGGGGGGAAACACCATATATTTT. Translating it yields CASWGGNTIYF.

This clonotype was found a few times. This chain joins TRBV13 and TRBJ2-1; D possibly corresponds to TRBD1 (5 bases). This CDR3 has 13 amino acids. The germline CDR1 and CDR2 sequences are PRHDT and FYEKMQ (reference sequence). V gave up 4 bases and J gave up 14 bases, with 18 bases separating them. The CDR3 bases are TGTGCCAGCAGCTCTGCCGTGGACAATAAGGAGTTCTTC. Amino acids: CASSSAVDNKEFF.

The table lists this clonotype with many counts. V is TRBV7-9 and J is TRBJ2-1; D remains unclear. The germline gives CDR1 SEHNR, CDR2 FQNEAQ (reference sequence). The CDR3 runs to 14 residues. V was pared by 1 base and J by 3 bases, with 7 bases between. The CDR3 nucleotides read TGTGCCAGCAGCTTAGGCTGGAGCTACAATGAGCAGTTCTTC. Translation: CASSLGWSYNEQFF.

This sequence joins TRBV19 and TRBJ2-7; TRBD1 matches at 7 bases. V lost 6 bases and J lost 0; bases outside the gene matches: 8. This CDR3 comprises 15 residues. Germline V CDR1 and CDR2: LNHDA, SQIVND (reference sequence). Here the CDR3 reads CASRPDREFSYEQYF. In DNA form, the CDR3 reads TGTGCCAGTAGACCAGACAGGGAGTTCTCCTACGAGCAGTACTTC.

The DNA for the CDR3 is TGTGCCAGCAGCTCCGGCTTAAAGGGCGGCCGCACAGATACGCAGTATTTT. Translation: CASSSGLKGGRTDTQYF. V and J are TRBV9 and TRBJ2-3; D unresolved. CDR1 and CDR2 (germline): SGDLS, YYNGEE. The CDR3 contains 17 residues. The V and J ends lost 4 bases and 1 base respectively, with 19 bases between them.

V gene TRBV30 combines with J gene TRBJ1-4; no definite D call. Trimming shortened V by 0 bases and J by 7 bases, and 9 bases separated the two germline ends. Germline CDR1 and CDR2: GTSNPN and SVGIG (reference sequence). This CDR3 contains 13 residues. The DNA for the CDR3 is TGTGCCTGGAGTGTATTTGGGGTTGAAAAACTGTTTTTT. Encoded protein: CAWSVFGVEKLFF.

This clonotype has more than one count but fewer than ten. The CDR3 DNA follows: TGTGCCAGCAGTCTGGACCATGACACGGATACGCAGTATTTT. This sequence encodes CASSLDHDTDTQYF. The chain links TRBV6-1 to TRBJ2-3; no definite D call. V dropped 5 bases and J dropped 6 bases, with 15 bases sitting between them. Germline CDR1 reads MNHNS; CDR2 reads SASEGT. The CDR3 is made up of 14 amino acids.